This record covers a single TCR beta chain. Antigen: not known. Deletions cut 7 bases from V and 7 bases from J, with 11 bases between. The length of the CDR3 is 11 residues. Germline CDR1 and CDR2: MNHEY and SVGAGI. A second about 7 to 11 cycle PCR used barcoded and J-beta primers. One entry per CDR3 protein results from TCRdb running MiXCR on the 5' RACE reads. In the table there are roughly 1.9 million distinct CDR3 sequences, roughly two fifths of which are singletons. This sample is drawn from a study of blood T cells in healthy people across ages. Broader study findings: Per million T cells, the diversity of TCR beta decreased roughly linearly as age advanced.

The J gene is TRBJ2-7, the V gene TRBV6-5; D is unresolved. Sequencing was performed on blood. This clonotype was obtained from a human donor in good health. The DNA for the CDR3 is TGTGCCAGCACCTACGCTTTTGAGCAGTACTTC. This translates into CASTYAFEQYF.